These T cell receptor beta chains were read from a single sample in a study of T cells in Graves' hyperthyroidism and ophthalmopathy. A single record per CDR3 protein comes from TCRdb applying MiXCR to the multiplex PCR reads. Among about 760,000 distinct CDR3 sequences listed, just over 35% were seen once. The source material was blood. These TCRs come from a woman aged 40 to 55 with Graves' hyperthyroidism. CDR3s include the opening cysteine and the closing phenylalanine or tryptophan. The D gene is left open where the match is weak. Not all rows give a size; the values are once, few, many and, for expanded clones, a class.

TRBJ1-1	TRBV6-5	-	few	TGTGCCAGCAGTTACTTACGGGACTGGGGCATGGGCACTGAAGCTTTCTTT	CASSYLRDWGMGTEAFF
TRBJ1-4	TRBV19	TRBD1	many	TGTGCCAGTACCCCTACAGGGGGCGCTTGGGAAAAACTGTTTTTT	CASTPTGGAWEKLFF
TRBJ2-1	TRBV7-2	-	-	TGTGCCAGCAGCTTAGACGGCATCTCCTACAATGAGCAGTTCTTC	CASSLDGISYNEQFF
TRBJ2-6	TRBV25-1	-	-	TGTGCCAGTGCGCCCTCTGGGGCCAACGTCCTGACTTTC	CASAPSGANVLTF
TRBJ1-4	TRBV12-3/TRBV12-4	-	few	TGTGCCAGCAGTTCTACGACAGCCGAAAAACTGTTTTTT	CASSSTTAEKLFF
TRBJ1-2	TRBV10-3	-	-	TGTGCCATCAGTGATATAGGGGACCGGACTAACTATGGCTACACCTTC	CAISDIGDRTNYGYTF
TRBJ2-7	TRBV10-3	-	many	TGTGCCAGTTCCCGGGACATAGTTCGGGAGCAGTACTTC	CASSRDIVREQYF
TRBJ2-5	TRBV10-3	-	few	TGTGCCATCAGTGAAGATGGTGGTAGCGTGAAGACCCAGTACTTC	CAISEDGGSVKTQYF
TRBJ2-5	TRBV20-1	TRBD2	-	TGCAGTGCTAGAGATAGGGCTAGCGGGGGCCTACTTAGGGAGCAGTACTTC	CSARDRASGGLLREQYF
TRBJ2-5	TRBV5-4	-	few	TGTGCCAGCAGCTTGAGGGACCATGAAGAGACCCAGTACTTC	CASSLRDHEETQYF
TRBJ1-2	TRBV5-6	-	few	TGTGCCAGCAGCTTTCGGAGCGACGGCTACACCTTC	CASSFRSDGYTF
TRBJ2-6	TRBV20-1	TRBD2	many	TGCAGTGCTAGAGCGAGCGGGAGGCCTGGGGCCAACGTCCTGACTTTC	CSARASGRPGANVLTF
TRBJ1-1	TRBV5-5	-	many	TGTGCCAGCAGCTTAGAAGGAGGAGGCACTGAAGCTTTCTTT	CASSLEGGGTEAFF
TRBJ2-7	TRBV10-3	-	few	TGTGCCAGCAGAGATTCGACTAGCTCCTACGAGCAGTACTTC	CASRDSTSSYEQYF
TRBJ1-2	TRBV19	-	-	TGTGCCAGTACCCCCGGGGGGATCGGTGGCTACACCTTC	CASTPGGIGGYTF
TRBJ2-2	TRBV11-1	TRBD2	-	TGTGCCAGCAGCTTAGCGCCCACCCTAACTAGCGGGAGAGGAACCGGGGAGCTGTTTTTT	CASSLAPTLTSGRGTGELFF
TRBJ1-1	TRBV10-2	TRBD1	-	TGCGCCAGTAGGACTACAGGGGGCGGTAACACTGAAGCTTTCTTT	CASRTTGGGNTEAFF
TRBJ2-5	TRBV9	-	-	TGTGCCAGCAGCGCCCTAGGCGGGCTCCAAGAGACCCAGTACTTC	CASSALGGLQETQYF
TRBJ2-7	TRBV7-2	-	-	TGTGCCAGCAGGCGGACAGCGGGCTACGAGCAGTACTTC	CASRRTAGYEQYF
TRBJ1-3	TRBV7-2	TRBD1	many	TGTGCCAGCAGCCTGACGGGACAGGGTGGAAACACCATATATTTT	CASSLTGQGGNTIYF
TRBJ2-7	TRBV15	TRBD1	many	TGTGCCACCAGCAGCCGACAGGGGGCAAGGGAGCAGTACTTC	CATSSRQGAREQYF
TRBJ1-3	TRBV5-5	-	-	TGTGCCAGCAGCTTTGAAGGGTTTGGGGAGAGAAACACCATATATTTT	CASSFEGFGERNTIYF
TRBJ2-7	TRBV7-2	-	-	TGTGCCAGCAGCTTAGAGAGGAACTACGAGCAGTACTTC	CASSLERNYEQYF
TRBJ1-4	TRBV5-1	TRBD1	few	TGCGCCAGCAGCATCACCGGCCCAGGGGGCACTAATGAAAAACTGTTTTTT	CASSITGPGGTNEKLFF
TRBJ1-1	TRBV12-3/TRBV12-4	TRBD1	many	TGTGCCAGCAGGTGGAAGACAGGGCGGGCGAACACTGAAGCTTTCTTT	CASRWKTGRANTEAFF
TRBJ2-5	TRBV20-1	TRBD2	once	TGCAGTGCTAGCTCGCAACCGGGACTAGCGGGGAAAGAGACCCAGTACTTC	CSASSQPGLAGKETQYF
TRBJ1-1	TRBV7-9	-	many	TGTGCCAGCAGCTACCAACTCCGGGGCGAAGCTTTCTTT	CASSYQLRGEAFF
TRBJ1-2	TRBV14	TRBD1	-	TGTGCCAGCAGCCAAGCAAACCCGGGACAGGGCGGAGGCTACACCTTC	CASSQANPGQGGGYTF
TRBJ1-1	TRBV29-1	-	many	TGCAGCGTTTACAGCGACATGAACACTGAAGCTTTCTTT	CSVYSDMNTEAFF
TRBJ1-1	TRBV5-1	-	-	TGCGCCAGCAGCCTCTATGGGAAGGGGGTGATCACTGAAGCTCTCTTT	CASSLYGKGVITEALF
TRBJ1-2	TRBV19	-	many	TGTGCCAGTAGTATGCCAGCTCCTAACTATGGCTACACCTTC	CASSMPAPNYGYTF
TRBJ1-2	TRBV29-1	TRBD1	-	TGCAGCGTTGAAAAACAGGGGATTCGCTATGGCTACACCTTC	CSVEKQGIRYGYTF
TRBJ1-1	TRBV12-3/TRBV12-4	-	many	TGTGCCAGCAGTTCCGGACTAGACACTGAAGCTTTCTTT	CASSSGLDTEAFF
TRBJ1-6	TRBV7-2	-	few	TGTGCCAGCAGCTTCAAGTGGAGCTCCTATAATTCACCCCTCCACTTT	CASSFKWSSYNSPLHF
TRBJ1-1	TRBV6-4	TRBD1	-	TGTGCCAGCAGAGCAACAGGGGCCAACACTGAAGCTTTCTTT	CASRATGANTEAFF
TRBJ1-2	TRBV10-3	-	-	TGTGCCATTTTTAGCGGGAACTATGGCTACACCTTC	CAIFSGNYGYTF
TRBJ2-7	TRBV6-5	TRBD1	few	TGTGCCAGCAGTCAGACAGGGGGCCGCTACGAGCAGTACTTC	CASSQTGGRYEQYF
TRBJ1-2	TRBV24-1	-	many	TGTGCCACCAGTGTTAACGACTATGGCTACACCTTC	CATSVNDYGYTF
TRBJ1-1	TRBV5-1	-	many	TGCGCCAGCAGCTTCGGCGATTTTGACGCTGAAGCTTTCTTT	CASSFGDFDAEAFF
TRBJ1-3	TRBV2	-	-	TGTGCCAGCAGTGATTCGGGTGACTCTGGAAACACCATATATTTT	CASSDSGDSGNTIYF
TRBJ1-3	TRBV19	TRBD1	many	TGTGCCAGTAGTGACCGACAGGGAGGAAACACCATATATTTT	CASSDRQGGNTIYF
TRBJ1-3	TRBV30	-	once	TGTGCCTGGAGGAAGAGAACTGGAAACACCATATATTTT	CAWRKRTGNTIYF
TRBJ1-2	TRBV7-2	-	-	TGTGCCAGCAGCCACGGACAGCCGTCTAACTATGGCTACACCTTC	CASSHGQPSNYGYTF
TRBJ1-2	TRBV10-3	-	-	TGTGCCATCACGGGCAGGCAGAACCATGGCTACGCCTTC	CAITGRQNHGYAF
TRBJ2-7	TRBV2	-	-	TGTGCCAGCAGTCAACAGGGTTTGTACGAGCAGTACTTC	CASSQQGLYEQYF
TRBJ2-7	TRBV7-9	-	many	TGTGCCAGCAGCTTAGGGGTGCGGGGTCCCTACGAGCAGTACTTC	CASSLGVRGPYEQYF
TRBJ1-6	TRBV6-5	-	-	TGTGCCAGCAGTTACTCCGGGGCCGCGGGGTCACCCCTCCACTTT	CASSYSGAAGSPLHF